This record concerns one TCR beta chain sequence. Only in-frame clones appear in the TCRdb table, and some are missing; sequencing was by immunoSEQ multiplex PCR. The repertoire holds some 20,000 clones, with 84% as singletons. The data derive from a study of OX40 agonist ivuxolimab in advanced cancers. Across the study: Partial responses were recorded for three patients, including one with hepatocellular carcinoma and two with cutaneous melanoma.

Sampled blood was obtained at baseline, cycle 4 day 1, and cycle 7 day 1. The sample was CD4+ or CD8+ T cells sorted from blood, taken in a trial of the OX40 agonist ivuxolimab. This TCR was sampled from an adult with an advanced solid tumor such as melanoma, head and neck, liver or kidney cancer.

The CDR3 nucleotides are TGTGCCTGGAGTGTACGAGGGGGAGGTTCAGGCAATCAGCCCCAGCATTTT. Amino acids: CAWSVRGGGSGNQPQHF. This chain uses TRBV30 with TRBJ1-5, with D possibly TRBD1 on 6 matching bases. Germline loops: CDR1 GTSNPN, CDR2 SVGIG (reference sequence). The CDR3 has 17 residues. Trimming removed 0 bases from V and 2 bases from J, with 17 bases in between.